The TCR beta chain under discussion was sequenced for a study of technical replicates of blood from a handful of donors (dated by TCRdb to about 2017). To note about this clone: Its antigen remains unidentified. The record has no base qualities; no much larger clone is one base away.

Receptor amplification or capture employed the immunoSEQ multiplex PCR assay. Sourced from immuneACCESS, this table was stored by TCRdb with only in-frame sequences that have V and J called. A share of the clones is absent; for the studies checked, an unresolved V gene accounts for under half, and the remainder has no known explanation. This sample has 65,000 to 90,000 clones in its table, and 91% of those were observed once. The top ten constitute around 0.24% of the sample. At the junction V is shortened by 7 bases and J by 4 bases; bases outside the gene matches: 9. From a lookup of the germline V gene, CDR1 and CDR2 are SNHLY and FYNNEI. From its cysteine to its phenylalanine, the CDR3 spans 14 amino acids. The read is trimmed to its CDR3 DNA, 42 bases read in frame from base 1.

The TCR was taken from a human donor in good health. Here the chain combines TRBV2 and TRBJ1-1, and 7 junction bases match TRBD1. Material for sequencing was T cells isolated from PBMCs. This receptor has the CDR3 CASIWTGTSTEAFF. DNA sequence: TGTGCCAGCATTTGGACAGGTACTTCCACTGAAGCTTTCTTT.